This record concerns one T cell receptor (beta chain) sequence. The antigen remains undetermined. This specimen comes from a study of shared clonotypes between healthy human individuals. Overall study: Donors had three CD4 naive, three CD4 memory, two CD8 naive and one CD8 memory plate apiece.

TCRdb's table, derived via immunoSEQ multiplex PCR, lists solely in-frame clones and lacks some. The table lists approximately 2.5 million clones, just over 90% of them singletons. The CDR3 extends over 14 amino acids. V shed 7 bases, J shed 4 bases, and the junction held 5 bases outside the gene matches. Germline loops: CDR1 MNHEY, CDR2 SMNVEV (reference sequence). Overall study findings and caveats: Non-shared clonotypes had lower generation probabilities than those shared by all four donors.

The V call is TRBV27, the J call TRBJ2-7, with 12 nucleotides matching TRBD2. The source of this sequence is a young man in good health. The sequenced sample was naive CD4+ T cells sorted from blood. Subset: CD45RA+ positively selected. CDR3 region: CASTGTSGRYEQYF. The DNA of the CDR3 is TGTGCCAGCACCGGGACTAGCGGGCGGTACGAGCAGTACTTC.